One sample yielded the 10 T cell receptor beta chains listed below, sequenced in a study of cytomegalovirus exposure and HLA in healthy donors. PCR used 60 Vbeta primers and 13 Jbeta primers. Assay: immunoSEQ multiplex PCR; the TCRdb copy retains only in-frame clones and omits some. Counted here are fewer than 95,000 clones, over 55% occurring once; the ten biggest clones make up 20% to 25%. The material sequenced was PBMCs. The origin of the receptors is a woman aged 50 to 65 in good health and CMV-seropositive.

CDR3 residues: CASSSASGEDLEKLFF. The CDR3, as DNA: TGTGCCAGCAGTTCGGCCTCAGGGGAAGATTTAGAAAAACTGTTTTTT. This chain links TRBV6-5 with TRBJ1-4, with a possible D match to TRBD1 (6 bases). V was pared by 4 bases and J by 8 bases, with 20 bases between. Germline V gene data show CDR1 as MNHEY and CDR2 as SVGAGI. The CDR3 extends over 16 amino acids.

This chain joins TRBV10-3 and TRBJ2-1; 11 nucleotides match TRBD1. Trimming at V came to 4 bases and at J to 7 bases, leaving 6 bases not matched to a gene. Germline CDR1 and CDR2: ENHRY and SYGVKD. The CDR3 length is 15 residues. CDR3 in amino acids: CAISAGTGGGNEQFF. The DNA for the CDR3 is TGTGCCATCAGTGCCGGGACAGGGGGAGGGAATGAGCAGTTCTTC.

V gene TRBV2 combines with J gene TRBJ1-5, with 9 bases fitting TRBD1. V gave up 6 bases and J gave up 7 bases; unmatched junction bases: 7. This CDR3 comprises 14 residues. The germline V gene encodes CDR1 SNHLY and CDR2 FYNNEI. The CDR3 region is CASSPGQGNQPQHF. DNA for the CDR3: TGTGCCAGCAGCCCGGGACAGGGAAACCAGCCCCAGCATTTT.

The CDR3 DNA reads as TGCGCCAGCAGTCAATACAGGGGTTGCGGAAACACCATATATTTT. Its translation: CASSQYRGCGNTIYF. The V and J genes are TRBV23-1 and TRBJ1-3; 7 nucleotides align to TRBD1. TRBV23-1 is identified as an open reading frame with a role that is uncertain. V shed 1 base, J shed 4 bases, and the junction held 4 bases outside the gene matches. This CDR3 is built from 15 residues.

The chain links TRBV5-1 to TRBJ1-2; D might be TRBD1 (6 bases). The CDR3 consists of 13 residues. The V end was cut by 4 bases, the J end by 6 bases, with 13 bases between. Per germline, CDR1 SGHRS and CDR2 YFSETQ. The DNA for the CDR3 is TGCGCCAGCAGCCTCTGGGACAAGGATGGCTACACCTTC. Translation: CASSLWDKDGYTF.

By proportion, this clone is medium-sized. The CDR3 DNA sequence: TGTGCCAGCAGTTTATCGGGCAGTGGGCCAGGTTACTATGGCTACACCTTC. It translates to CASSLSGSGPGYYGYTF. The rearrangement uses TRBV27 and TRBJ1-2; the D is unclear. The CDR3 loop spans 17 amino acids. CDR1 and CDR2 (germline): MNHEY, SMNVEV (reference sequence). V lost 0 bases, J lost 3 bases, and 17 bases lay in between.

The chain couples TRBV7-8 to TRBJ2-7, with 13 nucleotides matching TRBD2. V shed 2 bases, J shed 2 bases, and the junction held 6 bases outside the gene matches. Germline V gene data show CDR1 as SGHVS and CDR2 as FQNEAQ. The CDR3 consists of 17 residues. CDR3 sequence: CASSLISGLAGAYEQYF. CDR3 DNA: TGTGCCAGCAGCTTAATATCTGGACTAGCGGGGGCCTACGAGCAGTACTTC.

This clone was recorded a few times. V is TRBV27 and J is TRBJ2-1; 7 bases match TRBD1. The V segment lost 5 bases and the J segment 7 bases; nucleotides outside the gene matches: 5. Per the germline V gene, CDR1 is MNHEY and CDR2 is SMNVEV (reference sequence). This CDR3 region has 13 residues. The CDR3 sequence: CASSLGTANEQFF. CDR3 bases: TGTGCCAGCAGTCTAGGGACAGCGAATGAGCAGTTCTTC.

The V call is TRBV4-3, the J call TRBJ1-1; D unclear. The CDR3 extends over 14 amino acids. Trimming took off 0 bases at V and 4 bases at J, with 9 bases between the two ends. Germline CDR1 reads LGHNA; CDR2 reads YSLEER. The CDR3 DNA is TGCGCCAGCAGCCAAGAATGGGCCCTCACTGAAGCTTTCTTT. Amino acids: CASSQEWALTEAFF.

The chain combines TRBV4-3 with TRBJ1-5; TRBD1 might be the D (5 bases). V was trimmed by 0 bases and J by 3 bases, leaving 9 bases between them. The CDR3 length is 15 residues. CDR1 is LGHNA, CDR2 YSLEER, per germline. CDR3 amino acids: CASSQDGGDNQPQHF. As DNA, the CDR3 is TGCGCCAGCAGCCAAGACGGGGGTGACAATCAGCCCCAGCATTTT.